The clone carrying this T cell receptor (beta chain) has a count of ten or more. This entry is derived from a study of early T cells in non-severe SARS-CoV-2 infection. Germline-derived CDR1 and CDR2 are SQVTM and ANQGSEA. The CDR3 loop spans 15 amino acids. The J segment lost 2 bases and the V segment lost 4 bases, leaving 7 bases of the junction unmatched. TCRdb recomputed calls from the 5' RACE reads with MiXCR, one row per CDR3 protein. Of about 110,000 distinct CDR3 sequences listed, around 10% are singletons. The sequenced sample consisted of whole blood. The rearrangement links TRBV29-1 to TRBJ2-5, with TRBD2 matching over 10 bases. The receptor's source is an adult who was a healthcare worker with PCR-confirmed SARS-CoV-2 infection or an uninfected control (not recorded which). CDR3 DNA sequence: TGCAGCGTTGCCTGGGCTAGCGGGAGACAAGAGACCCAGTACTTC. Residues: CSVAWASGRQETQYF. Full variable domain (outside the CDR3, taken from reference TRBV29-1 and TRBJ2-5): SAVISQKPSRDICQRGTSLTIQCQVDSQVTMMFWYRQQPGQSLTLIATANQGSEATYESGFVIDKFPISRPNLTFSTLTVSNMSPEDSSIYLCSVAWASGRQETQYFGPGTRLLVL.